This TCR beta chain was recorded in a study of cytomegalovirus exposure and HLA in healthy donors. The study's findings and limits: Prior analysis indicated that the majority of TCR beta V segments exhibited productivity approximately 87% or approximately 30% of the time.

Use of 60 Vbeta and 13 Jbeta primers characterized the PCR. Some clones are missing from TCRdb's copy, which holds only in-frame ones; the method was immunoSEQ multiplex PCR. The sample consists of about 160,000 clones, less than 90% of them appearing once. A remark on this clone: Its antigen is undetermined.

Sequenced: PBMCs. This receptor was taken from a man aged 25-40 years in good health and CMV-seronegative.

CDR3: CASSVAGTANTEAFF. In DNA form, the CDR3 reads TGTGCCAGCAGCGTAGCCGGGACAGCCAACACTGAAGCTTTCTTT. The rearrangement uses TRBV9 and TRBJ1-1; TRBD1 aligns across 7 bases. V shed 0 bases and J 2 bases; nucleotides not matched to a gene: 4. Germline CDR1 reads SGDLS; CDR2 reads YYNGEE. This CDR3 comprises 15 residues.